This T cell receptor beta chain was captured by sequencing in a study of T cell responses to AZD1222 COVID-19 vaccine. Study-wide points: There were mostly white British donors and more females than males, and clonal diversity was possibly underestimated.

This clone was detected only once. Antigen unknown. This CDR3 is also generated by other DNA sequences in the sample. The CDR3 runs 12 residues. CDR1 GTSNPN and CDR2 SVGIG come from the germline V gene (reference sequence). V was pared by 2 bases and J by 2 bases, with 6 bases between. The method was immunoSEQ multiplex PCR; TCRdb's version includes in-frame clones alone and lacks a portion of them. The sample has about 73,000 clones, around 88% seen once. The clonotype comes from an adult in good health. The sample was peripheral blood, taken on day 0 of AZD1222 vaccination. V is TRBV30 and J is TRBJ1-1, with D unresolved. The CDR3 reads CAWSSGNTEAFF. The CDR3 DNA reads TGTGCCTGGAGTAGCGGAAACACTGAAGCTTTCTTT.